These 15 T cell receptor beta chains were all obtained from the same sample, sequenced in a study of early T cells in non-severe SARS-CoV-2 infection. TCRdb re-called the 5' RACE reads with MiXCR, one entry per CDR3 protein. The sample has over 30,000 distinct CDR3 sequences, about 5% seen once; the top ten hold 13% to 15%. Sequencing was performed on whole blood. The origin of the receptors is an adult who was a healthcare worker with PCR-confirmed SARS-CoV-2 infection or an uninfected control (not recorded which).

This clonotype has more than one count but fewer than ten. The chain is built from TRBV21-1 and TRBJ2-7; the table assigns TRBD1, which was not confirmed against the DNA. TRBV21-1 is termed a pseudogene. CDR3 length: 15 residues. The CDR3 spells CASSGPGTDSYEQYF. For the CDR3, the DNA is TGTGCCAGCAGCGGACCCGGGACAGATTCCTACGAGCAGTACTTC.

This clonotype appeared many times. The chain uses TRBV19 and TRBJ2-7; either TRBD1 or TRBD2 may fit D (5 bases each). Trimming removed 5 bases at V and 4 bases at J, with 12 bases between. Germline assignment: CDR1 LNHDA and CDR2 SQIVND (reference sequence). The CDR3 runs 13 residues. CDR3 in DNA: TGTGCCAGTAGTTACGGGACGGTTTACGAGCAGTACTTC. Translation: CASSYGTVYEQYF.

Ten or more counts support this clonotype. The chain links TRBV20-1 to TRBJ1-1; a possible D gene is TRBD1 (6 bases). Germline CDR1 and CDR2: DFQATT and SNEGSKA (reference sequence). The CDR3 totals 14 residues. Trimming shortened V by 7 bases and J by 1 base, and 16 bases separated the two germline ends. The CDR3 loop is CSGLGGVGNTEAFF. The CDR3 DNA follows: TGCAGTGGATTGGGGGGCGTTGGGAACACTGAAGCTTTCTTT.

The chain employs TRBV19 and TRBJ2-3; D uncertain. The germline V gene has CDR1 LNHDA and CDR2 SQIVND (reference sequence). The V end lost 1 base, the J end lost 2 bases, and 7 bases lay between the germline ends. This CDR3 has 14 residues. The CDR3 is CASSIGDPTDTQYF. The CDR3 DNA is TGTGCCAGTAGTATAGGCGACCCCACAGATACGCAGTATTTT.

This clonotype has ten or more counts. The genes are TRBV12-3 or TRBV12-4 and TRBJ1-1; no clear D. This CDR3 is built from 15 residues. Trimming pared 2 bases from V and 1 base from J, leaving 11 bases between. The CDR3 DNA follows: TGTGCCAGCAGTTTAATCCACAGAAAGAACACTGAAGCTTTCTTT. Protein sequence: CASSLIHRKNTEAFF.

Many counts were recorded for this clonotype. The chain carries TRBV19 and TRBJ2-7; the match to TRBD1 covers 7 bases. The CDR3 covers 12 residues. The ends lost 7 bases at V and 1 base at J; junction bases unmatched: 1. CDR1 is LNHDA and CDR2 is SQIVND in the germline V gene (reference sequence). The CDR3 nucleotides are TGTGCCAGTATGGGACAGTCCTACGAGCAGTACTTC. It encodes CASMGQSYEQYF.

This clonotype has only a few counts. This chain joins TRBV11-3 and TRBJ2-5; D is perhaps TRBD1 (6 bases). The V gene lost 5 bases and the J gene lost 0 bases, with 10 bases spanning the gap. This CDR3 spans 14 amino acids. CDR1 is SGHNT and CDR2 is YENEEA in the germline V gene. As DNA, the CDR3 is TGTGCCAGCAGCCGCCGGGACAACCAAGAGACCCAGTACTTC. Translation: CASSRRDNQETQYF.

This clonotype was observed a few times. The chain employs TRBV5-1 and TRBJ1-1; the D is unclear. The length of the CDR3 is 13 residues. V was pared by 2 bases and J by 0 bases, with 5 bases between. Germline CDR1 and CDR2: SGHRS and YFSETQ. The CDR3 loop is CASSLSMNTEAFF. The CDR3 nucleotides are TGCGCCAGCAGCTTAAGTATGAACACTGAAGCTTTCTTT.

This clonotype was observed a handful of times. V usage is TRBV12-3 or TRBV12-4 and J usage is TRBJ2-3, with D maybe TRBD2 (6 bases). Trimming cost V 1 base and J 0 bases, with 8 bases left between them. There are 15 residues in the CDR3. In DNA, the CDR3 is TGTGCCAGCAGTTTAGACGGGGGTAGCACAGATACGCAGTATTTT. Encoded protein: CASSLDGGSTDTQYF.

This clonotype was counted ten times or more. This sequence joins TRBV12-2 and TRBJ2-6; the table assigns TRBD1, which was not confirmed against the DNA. TRBV12-2 is deemed a pseudogene. The CDR3 totals 18 residues. The CDR3 here is CASRLAAQTDSGANVLTF. The CDR3 region has the DNA TGTGCAAGTCGCTTAGCGGCCCAGACAGACTCTGGGGCCAACGTCCTGACTTTC.

This clonotype was seen only a few times. This chain joins TRBV2 and TRBJ2-3; 8 bases agree with TRBD2. V was pared by 3 bases and J by 4 bases, with 6 bases of the junction left unmatched. Germline CDR1 and CDR2: SNHLY and FYNNEI. The CDR3 is 15 amino acids. The CDR3 nucleotides are TGTGCCAGCAGTGAGGAGGGACTAGGCCCAGATACGCAGTATTTT. It encodes CASSEEGLGPDTQYF.

This clonotype has more than one count but fewer than ten. The chain uses TRBV6-6 and TRBJ1-3, with D hard to call. The CDR3 runs 14 residues. V lost 7 bases and J 3 bases, leaving 13 bases between the germline ends. Germline CDR1 is MNHNY and CDR2 is SVGAGI (reference sequence). This chain's CDR3 is CASTLNPDGNTIYF. CDR3 nucleotide sequence: TGTGCCAGCACCCTCAACCCGGATGGAAACACCATATATTTT.

This clonotype was counted many times. The chain combines TRBV5-4 with TRBJ2-7; D may be TRBD1 or TRBD2 (5 bases each). V was cut by 4 bases and J by 1 base, with 18 bases left in between. Germline V gene sequence: CDR1 SGHNT, CDR2 YYREEE (reference sequence). The CDR3 has 16 residues. Written as DNA, the CDR3 is TGTGCCAGCAGCCCCCGGGGCCGGTTTGCATCCTACGAGCAGTACTTC. It translates to CASSPRGRFASYEQYF.

This clonotype appeared a few times. The chain carries TRBV11-2 and TRBJ2-7; 10 bases are a match to TRBD2. The V segment lost 2 bases and the J segment 2 bases; nucleotides outside the gene matches: 3. This CDR3 contains 15 residues. Germline V CDR1 and CDR2: SGHAT, FQNNGV. The CDR3 DNA reads TGTGCCAGCAGCTTAACTAGCGGGGAAACCTACGAGCAGTACTTC. Its protein product is CASSLTSGETYEQYF.

This chain uses TRBV7-2 with TRBJ2-7, with D tentatively TRBD1 (6 bases). CDR1 SGHTA and CDR2 FQGNSA come from the germline V gene. Trimming shortened V by 2 bases and J by 5 bases, and 16 bases separated the two germline ends. The CDR3 spans 15 residues. The CDR3 protein is CASSLLGDIRHEQYF. The CDR3 DNA reads as TGTGCCAGCAGCTTATTGGGGGACATCCGCCACGAGCAGTACTTC.